This T cell receptor (beta chain) was captured in a study of cytomegalovirus exposure and HLA in healthy donors. In the study overall: Early released data had tens of millions of unique TCRs, all coming from HLA-typed donors. Study-level points and caveats: Immune exposure information comprised only CMV serostatus.

This clone was detected a few times. Antigen unknown. It was healthy bone marrow donors who served as donors. This CDR3 is built from 17 residues. Germline V gives CDR1 LGHNA, CDR2 YNFKEQ. The V gene end was trimmed by 0 bases and the J gene end by 3 bases; junction bases not matched to a gene: 7. Primers: 60 Vbeta forward and 13 Jbeta reverse. Clones were read by immunoSEQ multiplex PCR, and TCRdb kept only the in-frame ones, dropping some. The profile shows almost 80,000 clones, 67% of them singletons. The V gene is TRBV4-2, the J gene TRBJ2-2; the match to TRBD2 covers 7 bases. This clonotype was obtained from a woman aged 50 to 60 in good health and CMV-seropositive. Sequencing used PBMCs. The CDR3 sequence is CASSQDTLAEYTGELFF. The CDR3 DNA sequence: TGTGCCAGCAGCCAAGATACGCTAGCGGAGTACACCGGGGAGCTGTTTTTT.